These 25 T cell receptor beta chains originate from one sample sequenced in a study of cytomegalovirus exposure and HLA in healthy donors (dated 2017 in TCRdb). Library preparation used the immunoSEQ multiplex PCR assay. A mixture of 60 forward primers for TCR Vbeta segments and 13 reverse primers for TCR Jbeta segments was used in the multiplex PCR. TCRdb limited this immuneACCESS table to in-frame rearrangements with V and J called. A share of clones is missing; checked studies link under half to unresolved V genes, and the rest is unexplained. The sample yields around 200,000 clones; approximately 79% were counted once. Nearly 4.5% of the sample goes to the ten largest clones. Input material: PBMCs. Every receptor here comes from a woman aged 25-40 years in good health and CMV-seropositive.

The chain joins TRBV4-1 to TRBJ1-1; D uncertain. Germline V CDR1 and CDR2: MGHRA, YSYEKL. The V end lost 3 bases, the J end lost 11 bases, and 16 bases lay between the germline ends. This CDR3 comprises 13 residues. This CDR3 reads CASSQAGLAYAFF. CDR3 nucleotide sequence: TGCGCCAGCAGCCAGGCTGGACTTGCCTACGCTTTCTTT.

V and J are TRBV6-5 and TRBJ1-1; D gene unclear. V shed 3 bases and J shed 7 bases, with 12 bases lying between them. Germline CDR1 MNHEY, CDR2 SVGAGI. The CDR3 is 13 residues long. The CDR3 spells CASSYVGSGEAFF. Here the CDR3 DNA reads TGTGCCAGCAGTTATGTGGGGAGTGGTGAAGCTTTCTTT.

V usage is TRBV25-1 and J usage is TRBJ2-7; possible D gene TRBD1, 5 bases. Trimming stripped 4 bases from V and 3 bases from J, with 13 bases between. This CDR3 contains 14 residues. Germline CDR1 MGHDK, CDR2 SYGVNS. Here the CDR3 reads CASSALVGDYEQYF. The CDR3, as DNA: TGTGCCAGCAGTGCTCTCGTAGGGGACTACGAGCAGTACTTC.

The chain is built from TRBV6-4 and TRBJ2-4, with 9 bases that match TRBD1. CDR3 size: 16 residues. Germline V lookup: CDR1 MRHNA, CDR2 SNTAGT. J lost 8 bases, V lost 0 bases, and 8 bases had no gene match. This CDR3 reads CASSDSDPDRGDIQYF. The CDR3 DNA sequence: TGTGCCAGCAGTGACTCGGACCCGGACAGGGGAGACATTCAGTACTTC.

J is TRBJ2-1 and V is TRBV6-5; tentative D call: TRBD2 (6 bases). The ends were cut back, 2 bases at V and 11 bases at J, with 7 bases in the middle. This CDR3 is built from 11 residues. Germline CDR1 is MNHEY and CDR2 is SVGAGI. The CDR3 protein is CASSYRTKQFF. The CDR3 DNA follows: TGTGCCAGCAGTTACCGGACTAAGCAGTTCTTC.

The V and J genes are TRBV5-1 and TRBJ2-3; possible D gene TRBD1, 6 bases. Between the trimmed V and J ends, which lost 3 bases and 0 bases, there was a span of 17 bases. CDR3 size: 17 residues. Germline V gene lookup returns CDR1 SGHRS and CDR2 YFSETQ. Here the CDR3 reads CASSSKPNRVSTDTQYF. Written as DNA, the CDR3 is TGCGCCAGCAGCTCCAAGCCCAACAGGGTTAGCACAGATACGCAGTATTTT.

The chain combines TRBV6-5 with TRBJ2-7, with D possibly TRBD2 on 6 matching bases. Germline V gene data show CDR1 as MNHEY and CDR2 as SVGAGI. The CDR3 runs 14 residues. V dropped 6 bases and J dropped 5 bases, with 17 bases sitting between them. CDR3 nucleotides: TGTGCCAGCAGCCGAGTACCGGGAGTCGACGAGCAGTACTTC. Its protein is CASSRVPGVDEQYF.

The chain recombines TRBV29-1 with TRBJ2-3; D not resolved. This CDR3 is 14 amino acids long. Germline V gene lookup returns CDR1 SQVTM and CDR2 ANQGSEA. The germline V and J ends were trimmed by 2 bases and 6 bases, with 15 bases remaining between them. CDR3 region: CSVEPTAVEDTQYF. CDR3 sequence (DNA): TGCAGCGTTGAACCTACGGCGGTGGAGGATACGCAGTATTTT.

The V gene is TRBV7-9, the J gene TRBJ2-5; 12 nucleotides align to TRBD1. CDR3 length equals 16 residues. From germline, CDR1 is SEHNR and CDR2 FQNEAQ (reference sequence). The ends lost 10 bases at V and 4 bases at J; junction bases unmatched: 13. The CDR3 nucleotides are TGTGCCACCCCCGGGAAGGGGACAGGGGGCGCAGAGACCCAGTACTTC. Residues: CATPGKGTGGAETQYF.

The chain carries TRBV2 and TRBJ1-2, with TRBD1 matching over 7 bases. V lost 7 bases and J lost 7; bases outside the gene matches: 15. This CDR3 has 15 residues. CDR1 is SNHLY and CDR2 is FYNNEI in the germline V gene. This CDR3 is CASIRGQGVLGGYTF. As DNA, the CDR3 is TGTGCCAGCATTAGGGGGCAGGGTGTATTAGGTGGCTACACCTTC.

This clone turned up a few times. J is TRBJ2-3 and V is TRBV10-1; D is ambiguous. Trimming took 7 bases from V and 5 from J, leaving 7 bases between them. This CDR3 comprises 11 residues. The V gene's germline CDR1 is WNHNN and CDR2 SYGVQD (reference sequence). CDR3 bases: TGCGCCAGCATGCGGAGAGATACGCAGTATTTT. Residues: CASMRRDTQYF.

The CDR3 DNA is TGTGCCAGCAGCTACGGACGACAGGGGGTGAGGGAGCAGTTCTTC. Protein product: CASSYGRQGVREQFF. The rearrangement links TRBV11-2 to TRBJ2-1, with 9 bases aligning to TRBD1. V lost 4 bases and J lost 10; bases outside the gene matches: 11. The CDR3 is 15 residues long. Germline V gene data show CDR1 as SGHAT and CDR2 as FQNNGV.

The gene calls are TRBV27 and TRBJ2-4, with a possible D match to TRBD1 (5 bases). There are 18 residues in the CDR3. Trimming removed 4 bases from V and 1 base from J, with 20 bases in between. From germline, CDR1 is MNHEY and CDR2 SMNVEV (reference sequence). CDR3 amino acids: CASSSPSFRVGAKNIQYF. DNA for the CDR3: TGTGCCAGCAGTTCTCCTTCTTTCAGGGTAGGCGCCAAAAACATTCAGTACTTC.

This rearrangement joins TRBV14 to TRBJ2-7; TRBD1 matches 9 bases. This CDR3 is built from 15 residues. The germline V gene has CDR1 SGHDN and CDR2 FVKESK. With V trimmed by 1 base and J by 6 bases, 7 bases remained unmatched. Here the CDR3 DNA reads TGTGCCAGCAGCCAAGGCCCGGGACAGGGCTTCGAGCAGTACTTC. Its protein is CASSQGPGQGFEQYF.

CDR3 region: CASSEAFSLQSLSYEQYF. CDR3 coding DNA: TGTGCCAGCAGTGAAGCTTTTTCCCTACAGAGCCTCTCCTACGAGCAGTACTTC. The chain links TRBV6-1 to TRBJ2-7, with no clear D. The germline V and J ends were trimmed by 0 bases and 0 bases, with 18 bases remaining between them. Germline V gene sequence: CDR1 MNHNS, CDR2 SASEGT. This CDR3 is built from 18 residues.

The chain joins TRBV18 to TRBJ1-2, with D possibly being TRBD1 (5 bases). V shed 2 bases and J shed 1 base, with 11 bases lying between them. The CDR3 is 15 residues long. Germline V CDR1 and CDR2: KGHSH, LQKENI. The CDR3 sequence: CASSPETELNYGYTF. For the CDR3, the DNA is TGTGCCAGCTCACCAGAGACAGAGCTTAACTATGGCTACACCTTC.

This clone has more than one count but fewer than ten. The chain links TRBV29-1 to TRBJ2-7, with D uncertain. In germline, CDR1 is SQVTM, CDR2 ANQGSEA. The CDR3 consists of 13 residues. V was cut by 7 bases and J by 1 base, with 14 bases left in between. CDR3 coding DNA: TGCAGCGCTGCAAACTCGTGGTCCTACGAGCAGTACTTC. It is translated as CSAANSWSYEQYF.

The CDR3: CASSTPRDSYNSPLHF. As DNA, the CDR3 is TGTGCCAGTAGTACCCCCCGGGACAGTTATAATTCACCCCTCCACTTT. This rearrangement joins TRBV19 to TRBJ1-6, with 7 bases lining up with TRBD1. Germline CDR1 and CDR2: LNHDA and SQIVND (reference sequence). The CDR3 sequence is 16 residues long. With 4 bases clipped from V and 4 bases from J, the junction kept 7 bases outside the gene matches. Supplemented by reference TRBV19 and TRBJ1-6, the full variable domain reads DGGITQSPKYLFRKEGQNVTLSCEQNLNHDAMYWYRQDPGQGLRLIYYSQIVNDFQKGDIAEGYSVSREKKESFPLTVTSAQKNPTAFYLCASSTPRDSYNSPLHFGNGTRLTVT.

The V call is TRBV7-9, the J call TRBJ2-7; 7 bases are a match to TRBD1. CDR1 and CDR2 from the germline V gene are SEHNR and FQNEAQ (reference sequence). Germline trimming cut 4 bases from V and 7 bases from J; bases unmatched to any gene: 4. This CDR3 comprises 12 residues. CDR3 in DNA: TGTGCCAGCAGCTCCACAGGGGTGGAGCAGTACTTC. Translation: CASSSTGVEQYF. The full variable domain, completed using reference TRBV7-9 and TRBJ2-7, is DTGVSQNPRHKITKRGQNVTFRCDPISEHNRLYWYRQTLGQGPEFLTYFQNEAQLEKSRLLSDRFSAERPKGSFSTLEIQRTEQGDSAMYLCASSSTGVEQYFGPGTRLTVT.

The chain links TRBV2 to TRBJ1-2; TRBD1 matches at 7 bases. V was pared by 4 bases and J by 2 bases, with 4 bases of the junction left unmatched. Germline CDR1 SNHLY, CDR2 FYNNEI. The CDR3 length is 14 residues. CDR3 sequence: CASSGIRGNYGYTF. The CDR3, as DNA: TGTGCCAGCAGTGGGATCAGGGGGAACTATGGCTACACCTTC.

Here the CDR3 DNA reads TGCGCCAGCAGTCCAACAGGGGTAGCTGGAAACACCATATATTTT. Its translation is CASSPTGVAGNTIYF. The chain combines TRBV10-2 with TRBJ1-3; 7 bases are shared with TRBD1. This CDR3 spans 15 amino acids. With 5 bases clipped from V and 2 bases from J, the junction kept 6 bases outside the gene matches. CDR1 WSHSY and CDR2 SAAADI come from the germline V gene.

The rearrangement joins TRBV7-9 to TRBJ2-7; the match to TRBD2 covers 10 bases. CDR3 length: 13 residues. V was pared by 5 bases and J by 7 bases, with 5 bases of the junction left unmatched. CDR1 is SEHNR, CDR2 FQNEAQ, per germline (reference sequence). The CDR3: CASSLGTSVEQYF. CDR3 DNA: TGTGCCAGCAGCCTGGGGACTAGCGTAGAGCAGTACTTC.

The genes are TRBV4-3 and TRBJ1-4; D unclear. The germline CDR1 and CDR2 sequences are LGHNA and YSLEER. The CDR3 runs 15 residues. The V end was cut by 0 bases, the J end by 1 base, with 6 bases between. This CDR3 reads CASSQDYRTNEKLFF. CDR3 bases: TGCGCCAGCAGCCAAGATTACAGAACTAATGAAAAACTGTTTTTT.

This sequence joins TRBV27 and TRBJ2-3; 10 bases match TRBD2. CDR3 length: 15 amino acids. Looked up from germline, CDR1 is MNHEY and CDR2 is SMNVEV (reference sequence). V lost 3 bases, J lost 3 bases, and 3 bases stayed unmatched. DNA of the CDR3: TGTGCCAGCAGTTTGAGCGGGAGGGAGACAGATACGCAGTATTTT. Amino acids: CASSLSGRETDTQYF.

This clone was seen just once. V is TRBV7-2 and J is TRBJ2-7, with 9 bases fitting TRBD1. The germline CDR1 and CDR2 sequences are SGHTA and FQGNSA. CDR3 size: 15 residues. The V and J ends lost 5 bases and 0 bases, in that order; junction bases with no gene match: 5. The CDR3 DNA reads as TGTGCCAGCAGCATCGGGACAGGGTCCTCCTACGAGCAGTACTTC. It is translated as CASSIGTGSSYEQYF.